These 26 T cell receptor beta chains came from one sample sequenced in a study of patients and donors after allogeneic stem cell transplantation. Using its own MiXCR run on the RT-PCR reads, TCRdb lists one record per CDR3 protein. The table has fewer than 180,000 distinct CDR3 sequences, about a third seen once; the top ten hold around 50%. The sequencing sample was made of blood, either unsorted or a sorted T cell fraction (not recorded which). All receptors come from a human donor who was either an allogeneic HSCT recipient or a stem cell or donor lymphocyte infusion donor (not recorded which). It is not recorded whose cells these are; they may come from a transplant donor.

The J gene is TRBJ1-1, the V gene TRBV12-3 or TRBV12-4, with TRBD1 matching 9 bases. The V and J ends lost 10 bases and 4 bases, in that order; junction bases with no gene match: 10. The CDR3 contains 14 residues. CDR3 nucleotide sequence: TGTGCCACCCTCAGTTGGGGACAGGGCACTGAAGCTTTCTTT. Translation gives CATLSWGQGTEAFF.

As concerns this clonotype: As the CDR3 is not closed by the conserved phenylalanine or tryptophan, this likely results from a read error. The rearrangement joins TRBV18 to TRBJ2-1; possibly TRBD1 or TRBD2 for D (6 bases each). Germline assignment: CDR1 KGHSH and CDR2 LQKENI. V lost 3 bases to trimming and J lost 1 base, with 13 bases between them. The CDR3 length is 16 residues. The CDR3 region has the DNA TGTGCCAGCTCACCCGGAGGGGGATCTTCCTACAATGAGCAGTTCTTA. Its protein product is CASSPGGGSSYNEQFL.

The CDR3 loop reads CASSPPRGEAEAFF. In nucleotides, the CDR3 is TGTGCCAGCAGTCCCCCAAGGGGGGAGGCTGAAGCTTTCTTT. The chain recombines TRBV28 with TRBJ1-1, with D possibly TRBD1 on 6 matching bases. The CDR3 consists of 14 residues. Germline V gene lookup returns CDR1 MDHEN and CDR2 SYDVKM. The V end was cut by 5 bases, the J end by 6 bases, with 16 bases between.

V usage is TRBV12-3 or TRBV12-4 and J usage is TRBJ1-1; 8 bases fit TRBD1. V was clipped by 2 bases and J by 4 bases; unmatched bases: 6. The CDR3 length is 15 residues. The CDR3, as DNA: TGTGCCAGCAGTTTACGGCAGGGGGCGAGCACTGAAGCTTTCTTT. It codes for CASSLRQGASTEAFF.

In this sample, this clonotype turned up many times. The genes are TRBV20-1 and TRBJ1-1, with 9 bases identical to TRBD1. CDR3 size: 16 residues. Trimming at V came to 6 bases and at J to 1 base, leaving 12 bases not matched to a gene. Germline V gene sequence: CDR1 DFQATT, CDR2 SNEGSKA (reference sequence). The CDR3 nucleotides read TGCAGTGCCCGATATGGACAGGGGCGGGGGAACACTGAAGCTTTCTTT. Its translation is CSARYGQGRGNTEAFF.

There are a few counts of this clonotype. V usage is TRBV7-9 and J usage is TRBJ2-3; D uncertain. Trimming took 5 bases from V and 2 from J, leaving 8 bases between them. The CDR3 extends over 13 amino acids. Looked up from germline, CDR1 is SEHNR and CDR2 is FQNEAQ (reference sequence). The CDR3 bases are TGTGCCAGCAGCGGCAGACACACAGATACGCAGTATTTT. Protein sequence: CASSGRHTDTQYF.

This clonotype was observed a handful of times. The V call is TRBV28, the J call TRBJ2-7; D ambiguous. The CDR3 covers 12 residues. Per the germline V gene, CDR1 is MDHEN and CDR2 is SYDVKM. Between the trimmed V and J ends, which lost 3 bases and 3 bases, there was a span of 6 bases. This CDR3 reads CASSFSDYEQYF. The CDR3 nucleotides read TGTGCCAGCAGTTTTTCCGACTACGAGCAGTACTTC.

The rearrangement uses TRBV27 and TRBJ2-1; D not resolved. CDR1 is MNHEY and CDR2 is SMNVEV in the germline V gene (reference sequence). V gave up 3 bases and J gave up 2 bases, with 11 bases separating them. This CDR3 region has 15 residues. CDR3 bases: TGTGCCAGCAGTTTTGCGCCCTCACCCTACAATGAGCAGTTCTTC. Translated: CASSFAPSPYNEQFF.

This clonotype was counted only a few times. This rearrangement joins TRBV5-1 to TRBJ1-1; 8 bases align to TRBD1. In germline, CDR1 is SGHRS, CDR2 YFSETQ. This CDR3 is built from 15 residues. With V trimmed by 4 bases and J by 1 base, 6 bases remained unmatched. CDR3 bases: TGCGCCAGCAGCACCTCGACAGGGGCGAACACTGAAGCTTTCTTT. Residues: CASSTSTGANTEAFF. Drawing the rest from reference TRBV5-1 and TRBJ1-1, the complete variable domain is KAGVTQTPRYLIKTRGQQVTLSCSPISGHRSVSWYQQTPGQGLQFLFEYFSETQRNKGNFPGRFSGRQFSNSRSEMNVSTLELGDSALYLCASSTSTGANTEAFFGQGTRLTVV.

This clonotype turned up a few times. The gene calls are TRBV24-1 and TRBJ2-5, with a possible D match to TRBD1 (6 bases). Per germline, CDR1 KGHDR and CDR2 SFDVKD. V lost 1 base and J 4 bases, leaving 12 bases between the germline ends. CDR3 size: 15 residues. In nucleotides, the CDR3 is TGTGCCACCAGTGATTTCGGACAGAGTTCAGAGACCCAGTACTTC. This encodes CATSDFGQSSETQYF.

This sequence joins TRBV29-1 and TRBJ1-1; the D is unclear. Germline CDR1 and CDR2: SQVTM and ANQGSEA. This CDR3 is built from 16 residues. V was cut by 4 bases and J by 5 bases, with 23 bases left in between. The DNA of the CDR3 is TGCAGCGTTGTTCCCCCTCCGGGAGAACTTGTGACTGAAGCTTTCTTT. It encodes CSVVPPPGELVTEAFF.

This clonotype was counted a few times. The J gene is TRBJ1-6, the V gene TRBV20-1; D not certain. Germline V gives CDR1 DFQATT, CDR2 SNEGSKA (reference sequence). V lost 1 base and J 6 bases, leaving 7 bases between the germline ends. This CDR3 has 13 amino acids. The chain's CDR3 is CSARGVGNSPLHF. The CDR3 DNA follows: TGCAGTGCTAGAGGGGTTGGTAATTCACCCCTCCACTTT.

This clonotype was observed a handful of times. The chain uses TRBV20-1 and TRBJ1-2, with D perhaps matching TRBD1 (6 bases). With 5 bases removed from V and 0 bases from J, the gap between germline ends came to 13 bases. Germline lookup yields CDR1 DFQATT and CDR2 SNEGSKA (reference sequence). This CDR3 contains 14 residues. Here the CDR3 DNA reads TGCAGTGCTGGGAGACAGGCCACTAACTATGGCTACACCTTC. This translates into CSAGRQATNYGYTF.

The V gene is TRBV18, the J gene TRBJ2-7, with a weak D call TRBD2 (6 bases). The CDR3 sequence is 14 residues long. V lost 3 bases to trimming and J lost 6 bases, with 15 bases between them. The germline V gene encodes CDR1 KGHSH and CDR2 LQKENI. The CDR3 sequence: CASSPSGGTREQYV. In DNA form, the CDR3 reads TGTGCCAGCTCACCCTCAGGAGGGACCCGCGAGCAGTACGTC.

This clonotype was observed a handful of times. The chain recombines TRBV6-6 with TRBJ2-7; TRBD2 matches 7 bases. Germline V gene data show CDR1 as MNHNY and CDR2 as SVGAGI (reference sequence). There are 15 residues in the CDR3. Trimming at V came to 2 bases and at J to 5 bases, leaving 9 bases not matched to a gene. Here the CDR3 reads CASSYNAGVFHEQYF. Written as DNA, the CDR3 is TGTGCCAGCAGTTACAATGCGGGGGTTTTCCACGAGCAGTACTTC.

The chain is built from TRBV20-1 and TRBJ2-7; D possibly corresponds to TRBD1 (5 bases). The germline V gene encodes CDR1 DFQATT and CDR2 SNEGSKA (reference sequence). With 2 bases removed from V and 10 bases from J, the gap between germline ends came to 6 bases. The CDR3 runs to 9 residues. The CDR3 DNA reads as TGCAGTGCTAGACAGGGACAGTACTTC. It yields the protein CSARQGQYF.

There are a few counts of this clonotype. The J gene is TRBJ1-6, the V gene TRBV7-8; D gene ambiguous. Germline CDR1 is SGHVS and CDR2 is FQNEAQ. With 1 base removed from V and 9 bases from J, the gap between germline ends came to 10 bases. CDR3 length equals 14 residues. The DNA of the CDR3 is TGTGCCAGCAGCTTAGGGGTTGAGATTTCACCCCTCCACTTT. Amino acid sequence: CASSLGVEISPLHF.

This clonotype was seen more than once but under ten times. The J gene is TRBJ1-3, the V gene TRBV6-5; D may be TRBD1 (6 bases). The V end was cut by 7 bases, the J end by 5 bases, with 15 bases between. Germline assignment: CDR1 MNHEY and CDR2 SVGAGI. CDR3 length: 14 amino acids. CDR3 sequence reads: CASITYRERNTIYF. Written as DNA, the CDR3 is TGTGCCAGCATTACCTACAGGGAGAGAAACACCATATATTTT.

The chain joins TRBV20-1 to TRBJ1-1; D might be TRBD1 (5 bases). V was shortened by 0 bases and J by 10 bases, with 15 bases between the two germline ends. The CDR3 is 13 amino acids. CDR1 is DFQATT, CDR2 SNEGSKA, per germline (reference sequence). DNA of the CDR3: TGCAGTGCTAGAGATCGGGTCGGGGGTCGAGCTTTCTTT. This translates into CSARDRVGGRAFF.

J is TRBJ1-2 and V is TRBV20-1, with 9 bases identical to TRBD1. The CDR3 consists of 13 residues. Germline values: CDR1 DFQATT, CDR2 SNEGSKA (reference sequence). V shed 0 bases and J 8 bases; nucleotides not matched to a gene: 4. CDR3 coding DNA: TGCAGTGCTAGAGATCGTGGGACAGGGGGCTACACCTTC. Amino acid sequence: CSARDRGTGGYTF.

The chain joins TRBV29-1 to TRBJ1-2; D unresolved. V was cut by 2 bases and J by 1 base, with 8 bases left in between. CDR1 and CDR2 (germline): SQVTM, ANQGSEA. This CDR3 contains 13 residues. The CDR3: CSVERAFNYGYTF. CDR3 DNA: TGCAGCGTTGAAAGGGCTTTTAACTATGGCTACACCTTC.

This clonotype appeared a few times. This rearrangement joins TRBV20-1 to TRBJ1-3; the D is unclear. Germline V gene lookup returns CDR1 DFQATT and CDR2 SNEGSKA (reference sequence). Trimming took off 3 bases at V and 0 bases at J, with 12 bases between the two ends. The CDR3 has 15 residues. The CDR3 DNA is TGCAGTGCTAGTACGGGCCCCACCTCTGGAAACACCATATATTTT. It yields the protein CSASTGPTSGNTIYF.

The V call is TRBV6-5, the J call TRBJ1-2; D call uncertain. CDR1 MNHEY and CDR2 SVGAGI come from the germline V gene. V was trimmed by 0 bases and J by 6 bases, leaving 11 bases between them. The CDR3 is made up of 14 amino acids. In nucleotides, the CDR3 is TGTGCCAGCAGTTACTCGCAGGCGGAGGATGGCTACACCTTC. Translation: CASSYSQAEDGYTF.

This clonotype showed up just a few times. The chain joins TRBV7-2 to TRBJ1-6; 9 nucleotides agree with TRBD1. Per the germline V gene, CDR1 is SGHTA and CDR2 is FQGNSA. After removal of 1 base from V and 7 bases from J, the junction contained 8 bases not matched to a gene. The CDR3 spans 17 residues. The CDR3 DNA sequence: TGTGCCAGCAGCTTAGGGTTGAGGACAGGGGCAAATTCACCCCTCCACTTT. Translated, it gives CASSLGLRTGANSPLHF.

This sequence joins TRBV6-5 and TRBJ2-3, with D possibly TRBD2 on 6 matching bases. The CDR3 loop spans 15 amino acids. Germline lookup yields CDR1 MNHEY and CDR2 SVGAGI. V shed 8 bases and J shed 3 bases, with 18 bases lying between them. CDR3 DNA sequence: TGTGCCAGCGCCGAGACCCGGGGGAATACAGATACGCAGTATTTT. Protein: CASAETRGNTDTQYF.

V and J are TRBV21-1 and TRBJ1-3. TRBV21-1 has pseudogene status. CDR3 length: 15 amino acids. CDR3 region: CASSKVSGTGNTIYF. CDR3 coding DNA: TGTGCCAGCAGCAAAGTTTCAGGAACTGGAAACACCATATATTTT.